These 22 T cell receptor beta chains share one sample of origin, sequenced in a study of blood T cell repertoires in COVID-19. The protocol was immunoSEQ multiplex PCR, while the TCRdb copy is restricted to in-frame clones and leaves out a portion. This sample has 85,000 to 110,000 clones, with approximately 84% found just once. Sequencing was carried out using peripheral blood. These receptors originate from a human donor in a cohort sampled during active COVID-19.

The J gene is TRBJ1-1, the V gene TRBV5-6; D uncertain. Germline values: CDR1 SGHDT, CDR2 YYEEEE. V was pared by 2 bases and J by 7 bases, with 15 bases between. There are 14 residues in the CDR3. In DNA form, the CDR3 reads TGTGCCAGCAGCTTCGTGATGGAACTAGATGAAGCTTTCTTT. It codes for CASSFVMELDEAFF.

The V gene is TRBV7-3, the J gene TRBJ2-5, with TRBD2 matching over 11 bases. Per germline, CDR1 SGHTA and CDR2 FQGTGA. J gave up 4 bases and V 5 bases, and 6 bases lay outside the gene matches. This CDR3 region has 15 residues. In DNA, the CDR3 is TGTGCCAGCAGCCGTAGCGGGGGGGCCTCAGAGACCCAGTACTTC. It codes for CASSRSGGASETQYF. Full variable domain (rest looked up from reference TRBV7-3 and TRBJ2-5): GAGVSQTPSNKVTEKGKYVELRCDPISGHTALYWYRQSLGQGPEFLIYFQGTGAADDSGLPNDRFFAVRPEGSVSTLKIQRTERGDSAVYLCASSRSGGASETQYFGPGTRLLVL.

The DNA of the CDR3 is TGTGCCAGCAGCTGGACTGAGCGGGACCCCTACGAGCAGTACTTC. Amino acids: CASSWTERDPYEQYF. V usage is TRBV5-8 and J usage is TRBJ2-7; the match to TRBD2 covers 7 bases. J lost 2 bases, V lost 3 bases, and 8 bases had no gene match. The CDR3 loop spans 15 amino acids. The germline V gene encodes CDR1 SGHTS and CDR2 YDEGEE.

Details on this clone: One end of the junction is discordant with germline, which a read error may explain. CDR3 DNA: TGTGCCAGCAGCGAAGGAGGTTATTGGGATACGCAGTATTTT. Translated, it gives CASSEGGYWDTQYF. The chain is built from TRBV6-1 and TRBJ2-3; a weak D match, TRBD2 (5 bases). Per germline, CDR1 MNHNS and CDR2 SASEGT. CDR3 length equals 14 residues.

This clone has only one observation. CDR3 bases: TGCGCCAGCAGTCGACCGGGATCCGCCCCCTATTACACAGATACGCAGTATTTT. The encoded protein is CASSRPGSAPYYTDTQYF. The V call is TRBV5-1, the J call TRBJ2-3; tentative D call: TRBD2 (5 bases). V dropped 5 bases and J dropped 2 bases, with 24 bases sitting between them. Per germline, CDR1 SGHRS and CDR2 YFSETQ. The length of the CDR3 is 18 residues.

This clone was seen a single time. The chain links TRBV9 to TRBJ2-1, with 7 bases that match TRBD1. This CDR3 comprises 15 residues. Per the germline V gene, CDR1 is SGDLS and CDR2 is YYNGEE. The V and J ends lost 0 bases and 5 bases, in that order; junction bases with no gene match: 5. The DNA for the CDR3 is TGTGCCAGCAGCGTAGTGACAGGGAGAAACAATGAGCAGTTCTTC. Its translation: CASSVVTGRNNEQFF.

This clone has only one observation. The chain combines TRBV19 with TRBJ2-3; 9 bases agree with TRBD1. The CDR3 sequence is 13 residues long. The V gene end was trimmed by 9 bases and the J gene end by 5 bases; junction bases not matched to a gene: 6. Germline V CDR1 and CDR2: LNHDA, SQIVND (reference sequence). The CDR3 region is CASGDRAGDTQYF. CDR3 bases: TGTGCCAGCGGGGACAGGGCCGGAGATACGCAGTATTTT.

The CDR3 is CASSYSMGENTGELFF. The DNA of the CDR3 is TGTGCCAGCAGTTACTCGATGGGAGAGAACACCGGGGAGCTGTTTTTT. The chain links TRBV6-5 to TRBJ2-2, with a possible D match to TRBD2 (5 bases). CDR3 length: 16 amino acids. Germline CDR1 and CDR2: MNHEY and SVGAGI. V lost 0 bases and J 1 base, leaving 9 bases between the germline ends.

The chain couples TRBV5-1 to TRBJ1-3; no reliable D call. The germline gives CDR1 SGHRS, CDR2 YFSETQ. This CDR3 contains 13 residues. V was trimmed by 4 bases and J by 4 bases, leaving 9 bases between them. CDR3 nucleotides: TGCGCCAGCAGCAAAACGGAGGGAAACACCATATATTTT. This gives the protein CASSKTEGNTIYF.

J is TRBJ2-5 and V is TRBV2; 9 bases line up with TRBD2. This CDR3 has 13 amino acids. Germline V gene data show CDR1 as SNHLY and CDR2 as FYNNEI. With 8 bases clipped from V and 7 bases from J, the junction kept 8 bases outside the gene matches. For the CDR3, the DNA is TGTGCCAGCGGACTAGCGAAGGGAGGGACCCAGTACTTC. Translating gives CASGLAKGGTQYF. Full variable domain (outside the CDR3, taken from reference TRBV2 and TRBJ2-5): EPEVTQTPSHQVTQMGQEVILRCVPISNHLYFYWYRQILGQKVEFLVSFYNNEISEKSEIFDDQFSVERPDGSNFTLKIRSTKLEDSAMYFCASGLAKGGTQYFGPGTRLLVL.

This chain uses TRBV5-1 with TRBJ1-1; 8 positions match TRBD1. Trimming removed 4 bases from V and 8 bases from J; junction bases left unmatched: 7. Germline CDR1 and CDR2: SGHRS and YFSETQ. The CDR3 is 13 residues long. The CDR3 region is CASSVIGQGEAFF. The CDR3 DNA sequence: TGCGCCAGCAGCGTAATAGGACAGGGCGAAGCTTTCTTT.

With respect to this clone: Mismatch with germline at one junction end may stem from a read error. J is TRBJ2-1 and V is TRBV19; no clear D gene. The CDR3 runs to 13 residues. Germline loops: CDR1 LNHDA, CDR2 SQIVND (reference sequence). The CDR3 DNA reads as TGTGCCAATAGTATAGTTTCGGGTAGTCGACGGTTCTTC. Translated: CANSIVSGSRRFF.

This clone occurred once. V and J are TRBV5-4 and TRBJ2-1; D may be TRBD2 (6 bases). This CDR3 spans 14 amino acids. The germline gives CDR1 SGHNT, CDR2 YYREEE (reference sequence). V lost 6 bases and J 4 bases, leaving 14 bases between the germline ends. DNA of the CDR3: TGTGCCAGCAACCGCCAGGGAGGATACAATGAGCAGTTCTTC. It translates to CASNRQGGYNEQFF.

The chain recombines TRBV29-1 with TRBJ2-3; 8 bases match TRBD1. CDR3 length equals 14 residues. V lost 3 bases to trimming and J lost 2 bases; unmatched junction nucleotides: 4. The germline gives CDR1 SQVTM, CDR2 ANQGSEA. The CDR3 bases are TGCAGCGTTGACACAGGGGGAACCACAGATACGCAGTATTTT. Translation gives CSVDTGGTTDTQYF.

The V gene is TRBV2, the J gene TRBJ2-3, with D uncertain. The CDR3 has 14 residues. The germline gives CDR1 SNHLY, CDR2 FYNNEI. Trimming pared 0 bases from V and 3 bases from J, leaving 7 bases between. The CDR3 spells CASSEALRTDTQYF. The CDR3 DNA reads TGTGCCAGCAGTGAAGCGCTGAGAACAGATACGCAGTATTTT.

This chain connects TRBV6-2 or TRBV6-3 to TRBJ2-7; 8 bases are shared with TRBD1. The CDR3 loop spans 14 amino acids. CDR1 is MNHEY and CDR2 is SVGEGT in the germline V gene. V was pared by 7 bases and J by 6 bases, with 11 bases of the junction left unmatched. The CDR3 region is CASIPRTGSPEQYF. CDR3 DNA sequence: TGTGCCAGCATCCCAAGGACAGGGTCCCCCGAGCAGTACTTC.

This chain joins TRBV4-1 and TRBJ2-7, with 9 nucleotides matching TRBD1. V dropped 2 bases and J dropped 4; count of bases not matched to a gene: 12. The CDR3 is 17 amino acids. The germline V gene has CDR1 MGHRA and CDR2 YSYEKL. The CDR3 DNA follows: TGCGCCAGCAGCCAATCGGCCCTCGGGACAGGGCGGTACGAGCAGTACTTC. Translating gives CASSQSALGTGRYEQYF.

This sequence joins TRBV2 and TRBJ1-4; TRBD1 agrees at 7 bases. The CDR3 totals 17 residues. Looked up from germline, CDR1 is SNHLY and CDR2 is FYNNEI. The ends lost 6 bases at V and 0 bases at J; junction bases unmatched: 10. The CDR3 nucleotides are TGTGCCAGCAGGGACATCGGGACAGTTGCAACTAATGAAAAACTGTTTTTT. It codes for CASRDIGTVATNEKLFF.

V usage is TRBV21-1 and J usage is TRBJ2-7; the table's D gene call, TRBD2, was not cross checked with the DNA. TRBV21-1 constitutes a pseudogene. This CDR3 has 13 amino acids. As DNA, the CDR3 is TGTGCCAGCAGCACCTGGAGAAAGGACGAGCAGTACTTC. This codes for CASSTWRKDEQYF.

This sequence joins TRBV10-2 and TRBJ1-1, with 9 bases fitting TRBD1. J lost 1 base, V lost 3 bases, and 3 bases had no gene match. CDR1 WSHSY and CDR2 SAAADI come from the germline V gene. CDR3 length equals 15 residues. This CDR3 reads CASSDADRGNTEAFF. CDR3 DNA: TGCGCCAGCAGTGATGCGGACAGGGGGAACACTGAAGCTTTCTTT.

V usage is TRBV24-1 and J usage is TRBJ2-7; a weak D match, TRBD1 (5 bases). Germline V gene data show CDR1 as KGHDR and CDR2 as SFDVKD. The CDR3 loop spans 15 amino acids. V shed 1 base and J shed 2 bases, with 11 bases lying between them. The CDR3, as DNA: TGTGCCACCAGTGATTTTGGACATGGACCCTACGAGCAGTACTTC. It translates to CATSDFGHGPYEQYF.

V gene TRBV29-1 combines with J gene TRBJ2-3; 8 bases are shared with TRBD1. CDR1 is SQVTM, CDR2 ANQGSEA, per germline. With V trimmed by 6 bases and J by 3 bases, 2 bases remained unmatched. The CDR3 is 12 residues long. The DNA for the CDR3 is TGCAGCGTCACAGGGGGAACAGATACGCAGTATTTT. Its protein product is CSVTGGTDTQYF.